The 12 T cell receptor beta chains given below trace back to one sample, sequenced in a study of blood T cell repertoires in COVID-19. TCRdb's table, derived via immunoSEQ multiplex PCR, lists solely in-frame clones and lacks some. In the table there are 210,000 or so clones, around 84% of which are singletons. The sequenced sample was peripheral blood. Receptors originate from a human donor in a cohort sampled during active COVID-19.

The V gene is TRBV21-1, the J gene TRBJ2-5; TRBD1 was called by the table and not checked on the DNA. TRBV21-1 is a pseudogene segment. The CDR3 spans 15 residues. In DNA, the CDR3 is TGTGCCAGCAGCAAGGGGCAGGGGGCGCGGGAGACCCAGTACTTC. It translates to CASSKGQGARETQYF.

The chain recombines TRBV6-5 with TRBJ2-5, with 7 bases that match TRBD1. Germline-derived CDR1 and CDR2 are MNHEY and SVGAGI. V shed 7 bases, J shed 2 bases, and the junction held 7 bases outside the gene matches. The CDR3 runs 14 residues. Here the CDR3 DNA reads TGTGCCAGCACTAATCCGGGACAGCAAGAGACCCAGTACTTC. As protein: CASTNPGQQETQYF.

J is TRBJ1-5 and V is TRBV24-1; D perhaps matches TRBD1 (5 bases). Germline V lookup: CDR1 KGHDR, CDR2 SFDVKD. The CDR3 is 13 residues long. V shed 3 bases and J shed 7 bases, with 9 bases lying between them. CDR3: CATSDPGYQPQHF. The CDR3 nucleotides read TGTGCCACCAGTGATCCAGGGTACCAGCCCCAGCATTTT.

V gene TRBV5-1 combines with J gene TRBJ2-5; 8 bases line up with TRBD1. The V and J ends lost 2 bases and 0 bases, in that order; junction bases with no gene match: 12. The CDR3 is made up of 18 amino acids. CDR1 SGHRS and CDR2 YFSETQ come from the germline V gene. The CDR3 sequence is CASSLRTGFGKYQETQYF. The CDR3 DNA sequence: TGCGCCAGCAGCTTACGGACAGGGTTTGGGAAGTACCAAGAGACCCAGTACTTC.

The CDR3 region is CASSQDRTPRREQYF. The CDR3 DNA follows: TGTGCCAGCAGCCAAGACAGGACTCCCCGCCGGGAGCAGTACTTC. The V gene is TRBV4-2, the J gene TRBJ2-7; the D gene is possibly TRBD2 (5 bases). Germline assignment: CDR1 LGHNA and CDR2 YNFKEQ. The V gene lost 0 bases and the J gene lost 7 bases, with 16 bases spanning the gap. The CDR3 spans 15 residues.

The J gene is TRBJ2-3, the V gene TRBV6-4; 9 bases align to TRBD1. The trim removed 5 bases at V and 10 bases at J, leaving 13 bases unmatched. CDR3 length equals 15 residues. Germline CDR1 is MRHNA and CDR2 is SNTAGT. The CDR3 DNA reads TGTGCCAGCAGTAACGGACAGGGGTCCCAGGGGGCGCAGTATTTT. Translated: CASSNGQGSQGAQYF.

The chain carries TRBV6-1 and TRBJ1-2; no clear D gene. Germline loops: CDR1 MNHNS, CDR2 SASEGT. V was shortened by 2 bases and J by 8 bases, with 9 bases between the two germline ends. The CDR3 has 12 amino acids. The CDR3 region has the DNA TGTGCCAGCAGTGAAAACGGGTTGGGCTACACCTTC. It translates to CASSENGLGYTF.

The V gene is TRBV30, the J gene TRBJ1-2; 8 nucleotides line up with TRBD1. This CDR3 comprises 14 residues. V lost 3 bases to trimming and J lost 2 bases; unmatched junction nucleotides: 5. Per germline, CDR1 GTSNPN and CDR2 SVGIG (reference sequence). DNA for the CDR3: TGTGCCTGGAGGCTGGGACAGGCCAACTATGGCTACACCTTC. Encoded protein: CAWRLGQANYGYTF.

In the case of this clone: This same CDR3 is encoded by further DNA sequences in the sample. The rearrangement joins TRBV5-1 to TRBJ2-3; D is uncertain. Germline CDR1 is SGHRS and CDR2 is YFSETQ. Trimming took 4 bases from V and 0 from J, leaving 3 bases between them. The CDR3 loop spans 12 amino acids. The DNA for the CDR3 is TGCGCCAGCAGCCTTAGCACAGATACGCAGTATTTT. Translation: CASSLSTDTQYF.

The gene calls are TRBV28 and TRBJ2-7; maybe TRBD2 (5 bases). Germline V gene sequence: CDR1 MDHEN, CDR2 SYDVKM. The germline V and J ends were trimmed by 9 bases and 0 bases, with 12 bases remaining between them. CDR3 length: 13 residues. As DNA, the CDR3 is TGTGCCAGTCGGCCCGCGGGCTCCTACGAGCAGTACTTC. It yields the protein CASRPAGSYEQYF.

This clone was picked up one time. The chain employs TRBV11-2 and TRBJ2-7, with D perhaps matching TRBD1 (7 bases). The V gene lost 5 bases and the J gene lost 2 bases, with 22 bases spanning the gap. The germline V gene has CDR1 SGHAT and CDR2 FQNNGV. This CDR3 has 17 residues. CDR3 loop: CASSPLVGGGGAYEQYF. CDR3 coding DNA: TGTGCCAGCAGCCCCCTGGTAGGGGGCGGAGGGGCCTACGAGCAGTACTTC.

The rearrangement joins TRBV7-2 to TRBJ2-5; a weak D match, TRBD2 (6 bases). Germline CDR1 SGHTA, CDR2 FQGNSA. The CDR3 consists of 14 residues. V shed 1 base and J shed 5 bases, with 11 bases lying between them. The chain's CDR3 is CASSLVGGRETQYF. The DNA for the CDR3 is TGTGCCAGCAGCTTAGTTGGGGGGAGGGAGACCCAGTACTTC.